This T cell receptor beta chain was captured by sequencing in a study of chemoradiotherapy in HPV16-positive cancers. Over chemoradiotherapy, repertoires were sampled more than once. Trimming took 3 bases from V and 0 from J, leaving 7 bases between them. This CDR3 comprises 14 residues. Germline V gives CDR1 SNHLY, CDR2 FYNNEI. Sequencing was performed with immunoSEQ multiplex PCR; in TCRdb, only in-frame clones are kept and a portion is missing. This table has approximately 4,200 clones, about 91% appearing once. The genes are TRBV2 and TRBJ2-3; D remains ambiguous. The clonotype comes from a human donor with HPV-associated anogenital cancer. Source: tumor tissue, taken from a patient who underwent chemoradiotherapy. The CDR3: CASSDSSSTDTQYF. The CDR3 nucleotides read TGTGCCAGCAGTGATTCCTCAAGCACAGATACGCAGTATTTT.